The 8 T cell receptor beta chains given below trace back to one sample, sequenced in a study of human T cells and chemical hapten exposure. TCRdb redid the calling of the RACE reads with MiXCR, one entry per CDR3 protein. The sample includes under 300,000 distinct CDR3 sequences, about 9% of them seen just once. The sample's time point: pre-sensitization, week 0. Treatment noted: therapeutic diphenylcyclopropenone sensitization with weekly scalp DPC. This specimen consisted of whole blood, obtained in connection with sensitization to the hapten diphenylcyclopropenone (DPC). These receptors were taken from a woman between 40 and 55 years old with alopecia areata. Some clones in this sample may be carry-over from other donors' samples.

The chain joins TRBV9 to TRBJ2-1; D unresolved. Per the germline V gene, CDR1 is SGDLS and CDR2 is YYNGEE. V was shortened by 0 bases and J by 6 bases, with 10 bases between the two germline ends. This CDR3 is built from 14 residues. As DNA, the CDR3 is TGTGCCAGCAGCGTAGCTCCAGTTAGCAATGAGCAGTTCTTC. It translates to CASSVAPVSNEQFF.

The rearrangement links TRBV4-2 to TRBJ1-6, with a tentative D call TRBD1 (6 bases). Trimming shortened V by 0 bases and J by 8 bases, and 23 bases separated the two germline ends. The V gene's germline CDR1 is LGHNA and CDR2 YNFKEQ. The CDR3 consists of 19 residues. CDR3 DNA sequence: TGTGCCAGCAGCCAAGAAAGTCAGGGGAGAGGAAATACAGATTCACCCCTCCACTTT. Protein: CASSQESQGRGNTDSPLHF.

This chain links TRBV29-1 with TRBJ2-1; D is ambiguous. The CDR3 runs to 12 residues. V was shortened by 8 bases and J by 7 bases, with 15 bases between the two germline ends. Germline CDR1 SQVTM, CDR2 ANQGSEA. The DNA of the CDR3 is TGCAGCATGCCGAGCCGAGAGAATGAGCAGTTCTTC. Translation gives CSMPSRENEQFF.

This clonotype was detected many times. J is TRBJ1-6 and V is TRBV7-2, with D unresolved. Trimming took off 7 bases at V and 8 bases at J, with 9 bases between the two ends. Per germline, CDR1 SGHTA and CDR2 FQGNSA. The CDR3 has 12 amino acids. The CDR3 spells CASTPQDSPLHF. In DNA, the CDR3 is TGTGCCAGCACCCCGCAGGATTCACCCCTCCACTTT.

This clonotype occurred a few times. The J gene is TRBJ1-1, the V gene TRBV7-3; D gene uncertain. Trimming stripped 1 base from V and 4 bases from J, with 10 bases between. The CDR3 totals 14 residues. The germline V gene has CDR1 SGHTA and CDR2 FQGTGA. In nucleotides, the CDR3 is TGTGCCAGCAGCTTAATCGGTGGAAGCACTGAAGCTTTCTTT. Its protein is CASSLIGGSTEAFF.

This clonotype was seen a handful of times. The V call is TRBV11-2, the J call TRBJ2-3; D is ambiguous. The germline V and J ends were trimmed by 3 bases and 2 bases, with 9 bases remaining between them. The CDR3 runs 14 residues. Germline CDR1 and CDR2: SGHAT and FQNNGV. The DNA for the CDR3 is TGTGCCAGCAGCTTTTACGGATTCACAGATACGCAGTATTTT. Encoded protein: CASSFYGFTDTQYF.

Only a few counts were recorded for this clonotype. This chain connects TRBV6-2 or TRBV6-3 to TRBJ1-1; D unresolved. The germline V gene encodes CDR1 MNHEY and CDR2 SVGEGT. This CDR3 is built from 17 residues. Deletions cut 6 bases from V and 1 base from J, with 21 bases between. The CDR3 DNA reads as TGTGCCAGCAGCTTCGGGCCTCATTCCAGTTGGAACACTGAAGCTTTCTTT. Translated: CASSFGPHSSWNTEAFF.

This clonotype was seen at least ten times. V gene TRBV7-9 combines with J gene TRBJ2-7; D is undetermined. This CDR3 is 15 amino acids long. The germline V and J ends were trimmed by 0 bases and 3 bases, with 12 bases remaining between them. CDR1 is SEHNR, CDR2 FQNEAQ, per germline (reference sequence). CDR3 in DNA: TGTGCCAGCAGCTTAGCCACTACTCTGAACTACGAGCAGTACTTC. Protein: CASSLATTLNYEQYF.